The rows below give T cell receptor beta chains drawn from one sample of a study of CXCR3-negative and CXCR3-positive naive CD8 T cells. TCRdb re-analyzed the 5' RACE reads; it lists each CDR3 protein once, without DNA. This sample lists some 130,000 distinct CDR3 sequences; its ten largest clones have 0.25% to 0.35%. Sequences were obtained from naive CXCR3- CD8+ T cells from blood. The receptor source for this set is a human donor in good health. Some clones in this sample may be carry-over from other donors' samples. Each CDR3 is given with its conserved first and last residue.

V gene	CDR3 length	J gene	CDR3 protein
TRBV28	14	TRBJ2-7	CASSLGQATYEQYF
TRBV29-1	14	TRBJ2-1	CSEIIAGSYNEQFF
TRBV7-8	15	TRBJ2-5	CASSLNRDYQETQYF
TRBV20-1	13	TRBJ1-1	CSALPAREWSAFF
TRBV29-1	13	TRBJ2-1	CSAGTSGRVEQFF
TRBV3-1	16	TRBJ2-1	CASSRLTSGGYNEQFF
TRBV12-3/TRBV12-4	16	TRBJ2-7	CASSRAGTSGPYEQYF
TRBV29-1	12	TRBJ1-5	CSVGQSYQPQHF
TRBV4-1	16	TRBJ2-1	CASSPPRGYEWSEQFF
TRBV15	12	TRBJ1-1	CATSSAGEPAFF
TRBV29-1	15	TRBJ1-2	CSVVLDRVVDYGYTF
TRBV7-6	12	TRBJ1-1	CASSPGGTEAFF
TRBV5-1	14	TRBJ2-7	CASSYPGQVDEQYF
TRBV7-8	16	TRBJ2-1	CASSLQVGVTYNEQFF
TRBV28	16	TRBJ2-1	CASSLPPPSSYNEQFF
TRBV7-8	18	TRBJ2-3	CASSSTLLAGGPEDTQYF
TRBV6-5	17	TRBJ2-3	CASSYGTSGGVSDTQYF
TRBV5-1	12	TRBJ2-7	CASSPGYYEQYF
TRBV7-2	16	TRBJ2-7	CASSLQGQAGFYEQYF
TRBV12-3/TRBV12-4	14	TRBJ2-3	CASSPGVRGDTQYF
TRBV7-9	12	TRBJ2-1	CASSSLGNEQFF
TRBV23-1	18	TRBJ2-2	CASSQSGLGGARTGELFF
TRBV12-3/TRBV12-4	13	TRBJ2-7	CAIVKGPFEEQYF
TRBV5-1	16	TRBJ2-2	CASSLVGIANTGELFF
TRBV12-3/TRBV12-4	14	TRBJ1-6	CASSLGDWDSPLHF
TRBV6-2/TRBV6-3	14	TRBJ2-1	CASSSVREGIEQFF
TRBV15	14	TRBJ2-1	CATSPNRAYNEQFF
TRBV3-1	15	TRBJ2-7	CASSHRLAGQTEQYF
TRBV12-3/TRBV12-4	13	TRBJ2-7	CASSPRTSYEQYF
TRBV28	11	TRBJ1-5	CATGSNQPQHF
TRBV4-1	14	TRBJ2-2	CASSQVHNTGELFF
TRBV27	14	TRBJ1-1	CASSFRGANTEAFF
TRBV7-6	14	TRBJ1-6	CASSYGRQNSPLHF
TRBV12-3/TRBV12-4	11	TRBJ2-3	CASSFADTQYF
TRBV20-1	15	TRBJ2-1	CSASLAGGSYNEQFF
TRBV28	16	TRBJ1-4	CASRDLLLATNEKLFF
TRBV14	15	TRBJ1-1	CASSHPTGGNTEAFF